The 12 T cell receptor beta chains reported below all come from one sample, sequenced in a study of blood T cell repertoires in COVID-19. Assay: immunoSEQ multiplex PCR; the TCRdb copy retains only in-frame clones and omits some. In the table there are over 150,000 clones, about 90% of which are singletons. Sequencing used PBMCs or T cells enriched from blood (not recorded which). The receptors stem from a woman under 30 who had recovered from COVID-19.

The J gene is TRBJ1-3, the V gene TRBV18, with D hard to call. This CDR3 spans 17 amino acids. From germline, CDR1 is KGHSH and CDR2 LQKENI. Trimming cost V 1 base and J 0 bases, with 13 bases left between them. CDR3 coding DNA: TGTGCCAGCTCACCACGGGCAGGCGACTACTCTGGAAACACCATATATTTT. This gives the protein CASSPRAGDYSGNTIYF.

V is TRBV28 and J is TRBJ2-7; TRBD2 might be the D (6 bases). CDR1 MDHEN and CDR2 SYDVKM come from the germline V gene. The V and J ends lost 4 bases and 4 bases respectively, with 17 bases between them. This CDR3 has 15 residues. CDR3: CASSYGGQSLYEQYF. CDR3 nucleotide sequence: TGTGCCAGCAGTTATGGAGGGCAGTCTTTGTACGAGCAGTACTTC.

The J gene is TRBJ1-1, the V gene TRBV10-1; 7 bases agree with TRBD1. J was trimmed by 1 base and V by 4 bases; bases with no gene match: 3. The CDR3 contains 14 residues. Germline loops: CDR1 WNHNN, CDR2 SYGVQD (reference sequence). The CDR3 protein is CASSGQGGNTEAFF. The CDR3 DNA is TGCGCCAGCAGTGGACAGGGAGGGAACACTGAAGCTTTCTTT.

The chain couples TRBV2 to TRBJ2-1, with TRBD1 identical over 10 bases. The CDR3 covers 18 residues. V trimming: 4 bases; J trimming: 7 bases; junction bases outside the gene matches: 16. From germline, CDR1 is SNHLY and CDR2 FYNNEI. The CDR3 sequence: CASSGQGAIITQGNEQFF. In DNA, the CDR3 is TGTGCCAGCAGTGGACAGGGGGCTATAATAACCCAAGGGAATGAGCAGTTCTTC.

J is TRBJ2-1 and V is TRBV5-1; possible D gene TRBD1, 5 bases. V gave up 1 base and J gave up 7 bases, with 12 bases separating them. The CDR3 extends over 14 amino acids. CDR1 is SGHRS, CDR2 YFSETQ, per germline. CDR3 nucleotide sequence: TGCGCCAGCAGCTTGCTGCAAGGGGTGAATGAGCAGTTCTTC. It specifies CASSLLQGVNEQFF. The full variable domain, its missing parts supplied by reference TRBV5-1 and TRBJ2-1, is KAGVTQTPRYLIKTRGQQVTLSCSPISGHRSVSWYQQTPGQGLQFLFEYFSETQRNKGNFPGRFSGRQFSNSRSEMNVSTLELGDSALYLCASSLLQGVNEQFFGPGTRLTVL.

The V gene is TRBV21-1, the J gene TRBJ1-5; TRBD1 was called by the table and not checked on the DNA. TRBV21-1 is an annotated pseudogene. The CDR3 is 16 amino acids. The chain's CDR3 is CASSIQGTERCQPQHF. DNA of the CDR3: TGTGCCAGCAGCATACAAGGGACAGAAAGATGTCAGCCCCAGCATTTT.

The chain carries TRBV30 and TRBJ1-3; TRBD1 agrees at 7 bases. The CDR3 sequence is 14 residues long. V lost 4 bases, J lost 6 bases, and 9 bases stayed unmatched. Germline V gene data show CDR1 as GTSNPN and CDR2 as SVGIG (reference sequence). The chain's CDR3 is CAWTPPGQPNTIYF. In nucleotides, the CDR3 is TGTGCCTGGACCCCCCCGGGACAGCCAAACACCATATATTTT. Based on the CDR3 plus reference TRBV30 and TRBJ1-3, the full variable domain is SQTIHQWPATLVQPVGSPLSLECTVEGTSNPNLYWYRQAAGRGLQLLFYSVGIGQISSEVPQNLSASRPQDRQFILSSKKLLLSDSGFYLCAWTPPGQPNTIYFGEGSWLTVV.

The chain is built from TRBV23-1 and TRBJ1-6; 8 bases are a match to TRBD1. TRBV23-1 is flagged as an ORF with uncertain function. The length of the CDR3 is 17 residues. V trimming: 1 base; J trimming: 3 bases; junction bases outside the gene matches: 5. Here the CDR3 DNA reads TGCGCCAGCAGTCAATTCGTGACAGGGGACTATAATTCACCCCTCCACTTT. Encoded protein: CASSQFVTGDYNSPLHF.

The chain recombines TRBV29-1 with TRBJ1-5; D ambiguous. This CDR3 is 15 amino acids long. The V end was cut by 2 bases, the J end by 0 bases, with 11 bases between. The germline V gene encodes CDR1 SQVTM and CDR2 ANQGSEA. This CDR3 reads CSVEISGSSNQPQHF. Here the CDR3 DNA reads TGCAGCGTTGAAATTTCGGGATCTAGCAATCAGCCCCAGCATTTT.

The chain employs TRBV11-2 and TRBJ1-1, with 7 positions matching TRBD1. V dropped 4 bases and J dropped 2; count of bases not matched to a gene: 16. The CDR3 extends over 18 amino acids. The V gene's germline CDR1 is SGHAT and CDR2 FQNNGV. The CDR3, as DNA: TGTGCCAGCAGCTCGAACTCGGGCAGGGGGTTTGAAAACACTGAAGCTTTCTTT. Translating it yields CASSSNSGRGFENTEAFF.

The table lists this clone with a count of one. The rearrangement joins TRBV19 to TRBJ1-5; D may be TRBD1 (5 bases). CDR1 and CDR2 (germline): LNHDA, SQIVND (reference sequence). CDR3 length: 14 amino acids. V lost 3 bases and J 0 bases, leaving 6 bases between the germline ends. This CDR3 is CASSIRGSNQPQHF. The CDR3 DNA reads TGTGCCAGTAGTATTAGGGGTAGCAATCAGCCCCAGCATTTT.

The CDR3 DNA reads TGTGCCAGCAGCTGGGCGGACAGGGCACGTCAGCCCCAGCATTTT. It encodes CASSWADRARQPQHF. V usage is TRBV7-2 and J usage is TRBJ1-5; TRBD1 matches at 8 bases. The germline V gene encodes CDR1 SGHTA and CDR2 FQGNSA. Losses at the gene ends were 4 bases for V and 6 bases for J; bases not matched to a gene: 8. The CDR3 contains 15 residues.